This T cell receptor (beta chain) is drawn from a study of low-dose radiotherapy and immunotherapy resistance in tumors. Amplification, which lasted 20 PCR cycles, used a constant-region primer and V-primer adapter to amplify TCRs. One entry per CDR3 protein, called by TCRdb with MiXCR from the reads. The sample records approximately 52,000 distinct CDR3 sequences, approximately 35% being singletons. Trimming cost V 7 bases and J 2 bases, with 5 bases left between them. Germline V gene sequence: CDR1 MDHEN, CDR2 SYDVKM. This CDR3 comprises 11 residues. Described time point: after trial treatment. Treatment defined: LDRT plus nivolumab, ipilimumab, low-dose cyclophosphamide and aspirin (RACIN trial). This clonotype was observed at least ten times.

Sequenced here: PBMCs, sampled after low-dose radiotherapy plus immunotherapy. The clonotype comes from a male donor with rectosigmoid adenocarcinoma. The chain carries TRBV28 and TRBJ2-5, with D unclear. The CDR3 sequence: CASTSQETQYF. The CDR3 coding sequence is TGTGCCAGCACCTCACAAGAGACCCAGTACTTC.